This T cell receptor (beta chain) was found in a study of blood T cell repertoires in COVID-19. About the study: Samples came from the United States, Italy and Spain, spanning acute and convalescent COVID-19. Nucleic acid was either cDNA or gDNA, and it came from T cells, B-cell-depleted T cells, or PBMCs.

V was cut by 3 bases and J by 1 base, with 7 bases left in between. Germline values: CDR1 DFQATT, CDR2 SNEGSKA (reference sequence). The CDR3 contains 13 residues. In the original analysis: Quantification of nucleated cells was approximated via reference gene primer amplification. This table comes from immunoSEQ multiplex PCR, and its TCRdb copy is limited to in-frame clones, with some not included. That table furnishes V, J and clone size, whereas the DNA furnished D and trimming. Of about 250,000 clones listed, around nine tenths are singletons. This receptor was obtained from a woman aged 60-75 years who had recovered from COVID-19. The sample comprised peripheral blood. The chain joins TRBV20-1 to TRBJ2-1, with a weak D call TRBD1 (6 bases). The CDR3 DNA reads TGCAGTGCTAGTAGGGGGTCCTACAATGAGCAGTTCTTC. Amino acids: CSASRGSYNEQFF.